These T cell receptor beta chains were read from a single sample in a study of cytomegalovirus exposure and HLA in healthy donors. TCRdb's table, derived via immunoSEQ multiplex PCR, lists solely in-frame clones and lacks some. The sample table sets out approximately 120,000 clones. The material sequenced was PBMCs. The receptors stem from a man between 18 and 35 years old in good health and CMV-seronegative. CDR3s include the opening cysteine and the closing phenylalanine or tryptophan. Fields, in order: J gene, D gene, V gene, CDR3 protein, CDR3 DNA. D genes are given only for firm matches.

TRBJ1-1	.	TRBV19	CASSIGRGNTEAFF	TGTGCCAGTAGTATAGGCCGGGGGAACACTGAAGCTTTCTTT
TRBJ2-7	TRBD2	TRBV9	CASSVDSGSTYEQYF	TGTGCCAGCAGCGTAGATAGCGGGAGTACCTACGAGCAGTACTTC
TRBJ1-5	.	TRBV2	CASRTGINQPQHF	TGTGCCAGCAGGACAGGAATCAACCAGCCCCAGCATTTT
TRBJ2-7	.	TRBV14	CASRHRERYEQYF	TGTGCCAGCAGGCACAGGGAACGCTACGAGCAGTACTTC
TRBJ1-4	.	TRBV18	CASSPGTHEKLFF	TGTGCCAGCTCGCCCGGGACACATGAAAAACTGTTTTTT
TRBJ1-1	.	TRBV30	CAWSIWAGRTEAFF	TGTGCCTGGAGCATCTGGGCCGGTCGGACTGAAGCTTTCTTT
TRBJ1-6	.	TRBV5-6	CASSLAIHSPLHF	TGTGCCAGCAGCTTGGCTATTCATTCACCCCTCCACTTT
TRBJ1-1	TRBD1	TRBV5-6	CASSSGTGFPEAFF	TGTGCCAGCAGCTCCGGGACAGGGTTCCCTGAAGCTTTCTTT
TRBJ2-3	.	TRBV5-1	CASSFEGPTQYF	TGCGCCAGCAGCTTTGAGGGCCCGACGCAGTATTTT
TRBJ1-1	.	TRBV9	CASSAVQGGTEAFF	TGTGCCAGCAGCGCCGTTCAGGGAGGCACTGAAGCTTTCTTT
TRBJ1-4	TRBD1	TRBV5-6	CASSSGTGGAGEKLFF	TGTGCCAGCAGCTCCGGGACAGGGGGCGCGGGTGAAAAACTGTTTTTT
TRBJ1-1	.	TRBV15	CATSRVDTEAFF	TGTGCCACCAGCAGAGTCGACACTGAAGCTTTCTTT
TRBJ2-3	TRBD1	TRBV9	CASSVRDRGRDTQYF	TGTGCCAGCAGCGTCCGGGACAGGGGGCGAGATACGCAGTATTTT
TRBJ2-7	.	TRBV5-1	CASSLEGWTTRTVPYEQYF	TGCGCCAGCAGCTTGGAGGGGTGGACTACGAGAACCGTTCCCTACGAGCAGTACTTC
TRBJ1-5	.	TRBV6-1	CATGGGIGQPQHF	TGTGCTACCGGGGGGGGGATTGGGCAGCCCCAGCATTTT
TRBJ1-2	.	TRBV2	CASILQEIQAGTF	TGTGCCAGCATCTTACAAGAGATTCAGGCAGGCACCTTC
TRBJ2-7	.	TRBV28	CASSPAGANPSRNEQYF	TGTGCCAGCAGTCCCGCGGGCGCTAACCCCTCTCGCAACGAGCAGTACTTC
TRBJ2-3	.	TRBV7-8	CASSSRRSALGDTQYF	TGTGCCAGCAGCTCTAGACGCTCTGCCCTGGGAGATACGCAGTATTTT
TRBJ2-3	.	TRBV10-2	CASSEFRAGAGDTQYF	TGCGCCAGCAGTGAGTTTCGCGCGGGGGCAGGGGATACGCAGTATTTT
TRBJ2-1	TRBD2	TRBV9	CASSVDLASGSRHNEQFF	TGTGCCAGCAGCGTAGATTTGGCTAGCGGGAGTAGGCACAATGAGCAGTTCTTC
TRBJ2-5	.	TRBV7-3	CASSSTGSQETQYF	TGTGCCAGCAGCTCAACAGGGAGTCAAGAGACCCAGTACTTC
TRBJ1-1	.	TRBV20-1	CSAWRGTEAFF	TGCAGTGCTTGGCGGGGGACTGAAGCTTTCTTT
TRBJ2-4	TRBD1	TRBV27	CASSPPTRTGGIGMAKNIQYF	TGTGCCAGCAGTCCGCCGACCCGGACAGGGGGCATCGGCATGGCCAAAAACATTCAGTACTTC
TRBJ1-1	.	TRBV2	CASRTEVNTEAFF	TGTGCCAGCAGGACAGAGGTGAACACTGAAGCTTTCTTT
TRBJ2-5	TRBD2	TRBV4-1	CASSSRAAGGPEEQYF	TGCGCCAGCAGTTCAAGGGCGGCGGGGGGGCCCGAGGAGCAGTACTTC
TRBJ1-1	.	TRBV19	CASSIAGGTEAFF	TGTGCCAGTAGTATCGCGGGGGGCACTGAAGCTTTCTTT
TRBJ1-2	TRBD1	TRBV7-9	CASRRTGQGARNGYTF	TGTGCCAGCAGAAGAACGGGACAGGGGGCGCGCAATGGCTACACCTTC
TRBJ1-5	TRBD1	TRBV19	CASSINQGQYSNQPQHF	TGTGCCAGTAGTATAAACCAGGGACAGTATAGCAATCAGCCCCAGCATTTT
TRBJ2-3	TRBD2	TRBV28	CASSLPTKLALGTDTQYF	TGTGCCAGCAGTTTACCTACCAAACTAGCGCTAGGCACAGATACGCAGTATTTT
TRBJ2-1	.	TRBV9	CASSPNLNEQFF	TGTGCCAGCAGCCCAAACCTAAATGAGCAGTTCTTC